This TCR beta chain was sequenced during a study of vaccination and CD4 T cells after COVID-19 (dated by TCRdb to between 2021 and 2022). A note on the overall study: Convalescent patients had a positive SARS-CoV-2 result on nasal swab PCR, and of these patients, some 10 had mild disease and one had severe disease. In the convalescent cohort there were six males and four females, among whom were two Hispanic individuals, seven Caucasians, two Asians and one multiracial person. Two doses of either the Pfizer-BioNTech BNT162b2 vaccine (n=8) or the Moderna mRNA-1273 vaccine (n=2) were administered to participants. Post-COVID blood samples from convalescent patients were collected a median of roughly 100 days after diagnosis, with a range of about 35 to 180 days. Post-vaccine blood samples were collected a median of about 72 days after the second vaccine dose, ranging from roughly 13 to 241 days. Culture stimuli were overlapping spike peptide pools from SARS-CoV-2 and from the common cold coronaviruses HCoV-NL63, HCoV-OC43 and HCoV-229E. Control cultures used a CEFX viral epitope pool as positive control, an HIV-1 Nef peptide pool as negative control, or no peptide. The spike-specific CD4+ TCR repertoire was compared before and after mRNA vaccination in over nine COVID-19 convalescent patients and a handful of infection-naive healthy vaccine recipients. Paper-wide results and their limitations: Nearly all vaccine-specific clones in convalescent patients (304 of 307) were mono-reactive for SARS-CoV-2 spike rather than cross-reactive with common cold coronaviruses. Among the post-vaccine SARS-CoV-2-reactive clones in convalescent patients, a median about 89% showed up only after vaccination, which suggests vaccine-specific priming. The median number of SARS-CoV-2-reactive clonotypes rose from around 20 after infection to a few dozen after vaccination, but the change was not significant. Relatively few convalescent patients were included in the study, and early timepoints after natural infection were not analyzed.

The method behind the library was PCR. TCR sequencing of DNA from cultured CD4+ T cells used the Oncomine TCR Beta short-read assay at the Johns Hopkins FTIC core. The QIAamp micro DNA kit was used to extract genomic DNA from the cultured CD4+ T cells. Oncomine TCR Beta libraries from cultured CD4+ T cells were pooled with unique dual indexes and sequenced on an Illumina iSeq 100. The original methods were these. Non-productive sequences were filtered out, and CDR3s that did not start with C, did not end with F or W, or were shorter than 7 amino acids were discarded. Antigen-specific clonotypes were identified using the MANAFEST web application through comparison of peptide-stimulated wells with reference and other culture wells. For a clone to be called positive, the clone needed an FDR below 0.05, an odds ratio above 5, and a productive frequency above 0.1% in at least two of three replicate wells. A clonotype was classed as cross-reactive if the clonotype showed significant expansion both in SARS-CoV-2 spike wells and in at least one common cold coronavirus spike condition. Using R version 3.6.1, CDR3 homology was evaluated through Levenshtein distances (stringdist) along with unrooted phylogenetic trees (ape). Starting from the raw public reads, TCRdb applied fastp trimming at Q25, assembled clones with MiXCR and retained in-frame beta chains. Rows are combined by CDR3 protein, so each entry shows the most common genes and DNA. In this record, the V and J calls reflect TCRdb's handling and not the investigators' own analysis. The sample contains 15,000 to 17,000 distinct CDR3 sequences, about three quarters of them found a single time. The ten largest clones capture roughly 4.8% of the sample.

The CDR3 runs 14 amino acids, cysteine and phenylalanine included. Only the CDR3 part of the read is kept: 42 bases, read in frame from the first base. V sheds 5 bases and J sheds 7 bases, leaving 14 bases between their ends. Reading the germline V gene (reference sequence) gives CDR1 MNHEY and CDR2 SMNVEV. This clonotype has just a few counts. Its antigen has not been determined. Base qualities were left out, and no much larger clone turns up one base away. The treatment or condition tag for this specimen amounts to: approximately nine-day PBMC culture with coronavirus spike peptide pools or control peptides (ViraFEST assay). The study used the ViraFEST assay, which expanded antigen-specific T cells with peptide pools and then identified expanded clonotypes by TCR sequencing. The convalescent patients' positive SARS-CoV-2 PCR tests were from March to December 2020, which was before the Alpha, Beta and Delta variants emerged in the United States. PBMCs were cultured at about 2 million per well in IMDM supplemented with 5% human AB serum and 8.5 to 10 IU/ml IL-2, with about 9 ug/ml peptide pools added. On days 3 and 7, half of the culture medium was replaced with fresh IL-2-containing medium. Once the cells had been in culture for approximately 10 days, the EasySep CD4+ T cell isolation kit was used to isolate CD4+ T cells by negative selection. Ficoll-Paque Plus gradient centrifugation was used to isolate PBMCs from whole blood, and the isolated PBMCs were then either used fresh or cryopreserved at -140C. Culture conditions were generally each tested in triplicate wells.

This receptor was taken from a human donor who had recovered from COVID-19. Here the chain combines TRBV27 and TRBJ2-2, with TRBD1 perhaps the D gene, on 5 matching bases. What was sequenced was CD4+ T cells from blood, cultured in vitro. The DNA sequence reads TGTGCCAGCAGTCCGACCCCTCAGGGCGGGGAGCTGTTTTTT. It is translated as CASSPTPQGGELFF.